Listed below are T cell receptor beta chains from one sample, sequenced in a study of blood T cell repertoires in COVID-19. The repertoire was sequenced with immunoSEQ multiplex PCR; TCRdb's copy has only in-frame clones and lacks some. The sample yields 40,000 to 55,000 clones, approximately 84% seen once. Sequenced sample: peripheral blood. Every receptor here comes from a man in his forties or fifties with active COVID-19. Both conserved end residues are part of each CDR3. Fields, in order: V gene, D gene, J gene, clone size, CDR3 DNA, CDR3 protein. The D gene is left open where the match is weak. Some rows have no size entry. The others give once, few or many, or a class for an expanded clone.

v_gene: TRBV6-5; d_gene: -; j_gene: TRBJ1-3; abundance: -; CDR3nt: TGTGCCAGCAGTTACTCGGCATCCCTTCACGGAAACACCATATATTTT; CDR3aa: CASSYSASLHGNTIYF
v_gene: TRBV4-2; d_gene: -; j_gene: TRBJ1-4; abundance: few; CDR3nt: TGTGCCAGCAACCTAGGGAGACTCCATGAAAAACTGTTTTTT; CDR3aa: CASNLGRLHEKLFF
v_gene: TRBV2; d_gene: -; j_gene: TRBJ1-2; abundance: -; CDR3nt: TGTGCCAGCAGTGGACAGGCCTATGGCTACACCTTC; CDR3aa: CASSGQAYGYTF
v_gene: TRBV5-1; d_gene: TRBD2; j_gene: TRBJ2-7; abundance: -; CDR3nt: TGCGCCAGCAAAATTACTAGCGGGGGGGCCTTAAACGAGCAGTACTTC; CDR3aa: CASKITSGGALNEQYF
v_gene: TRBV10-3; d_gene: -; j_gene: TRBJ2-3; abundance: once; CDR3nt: TGTGCCTCCCAAACTGGCGGGACTAGCACAGATACGCAGTATTTT; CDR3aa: CASQTGGTSTDTQYF
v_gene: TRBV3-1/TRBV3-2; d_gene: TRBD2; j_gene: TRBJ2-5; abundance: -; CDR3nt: TGTGCCAGCAGCCAATGGCCAGCGGGAGGGCGGGAAGAGACCCAGTACTTC; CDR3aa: CASSQWPAGGREETQYF
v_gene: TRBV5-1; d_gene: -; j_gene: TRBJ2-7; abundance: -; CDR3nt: TGCGCCAGCAGCTTGGGAGGCACCTACGAGCAGTACTTC; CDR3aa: CASSLGGTYEQYF
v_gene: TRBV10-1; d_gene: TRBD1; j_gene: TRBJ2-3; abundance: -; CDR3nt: TGCGCCAGCAGTGGACAAACTGGACAGGGGGCTTTCACAGATACGCAGTATTTT; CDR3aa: CASSGQTGQGAFTDTQYF
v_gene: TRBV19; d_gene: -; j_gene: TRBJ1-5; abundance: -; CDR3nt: TGTGCCAGTAGTTCCCGGGGGCAGCCCCAGCATTTT; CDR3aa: CASSSRGQPQHF
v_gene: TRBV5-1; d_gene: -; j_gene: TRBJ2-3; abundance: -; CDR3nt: TGCGCCAGCAGCTTGGATTGGTACCGGGGGGCAACAGATACGCAGTATTTT; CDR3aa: CASSLDWYRGATDTQYF
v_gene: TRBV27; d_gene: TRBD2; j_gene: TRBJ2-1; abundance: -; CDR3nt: TGTGCCAGCAGACCTCTAGCGGGGGGACACAATGAGCAGTTCTTC; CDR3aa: CASRPLAGGHNEQFF
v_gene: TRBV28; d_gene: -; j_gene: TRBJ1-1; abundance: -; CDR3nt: TGTGCCACCAAACCCCAGGCCGGGAATGAAGCTTTCTTT; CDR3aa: CATKPQAGNEAFF
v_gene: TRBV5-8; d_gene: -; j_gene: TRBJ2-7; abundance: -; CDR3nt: TGTGCCAGCAGCTTGGGAGGTGGGACAGGGACTAGAAGGTCCTACGAGCAGTACTTC; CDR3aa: CASSLGGGTGTRRSYEQYF
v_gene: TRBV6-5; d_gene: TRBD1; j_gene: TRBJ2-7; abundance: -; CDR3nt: TGTGCCAGCAGTTACGCGACAGGGGTGGTCCGGGAGCAGTACTTC; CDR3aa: CASSYATGVVREQYF
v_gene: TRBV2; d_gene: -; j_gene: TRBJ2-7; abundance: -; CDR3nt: TGTGCCAGCAGTGACGAGACTAGTGGTCGCTACGAGCAGTACTTC; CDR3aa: CASSDETSGRYEQYF
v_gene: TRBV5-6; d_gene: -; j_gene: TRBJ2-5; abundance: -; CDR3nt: TGTGCCAGCAGCCCGAGGGTGCTCGAAGAGACCCAGTACTTC; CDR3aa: CASSPRVLEETQYF
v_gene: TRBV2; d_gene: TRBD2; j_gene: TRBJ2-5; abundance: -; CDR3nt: TGTGCCAGCAGTGGACTAGCGGGGGGGCACGAGACCCAGTACTTC; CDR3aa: CASSGLAGGHETQYF
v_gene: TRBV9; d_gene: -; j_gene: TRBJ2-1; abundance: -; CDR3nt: TGTGCCAGCAGCGTAGCTAACTACAATGAGCAGTTCTTC; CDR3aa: CASSVANYNEQFF
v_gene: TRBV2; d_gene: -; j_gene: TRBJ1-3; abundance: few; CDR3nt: TGTGCCAGAACCTCAGGGGACTCTGGAAACACCATATATTTT; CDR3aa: CARTSGDSGNTIYF
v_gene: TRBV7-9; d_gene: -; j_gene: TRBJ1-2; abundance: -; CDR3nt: TGTGCCAGCAGCTCTGGACAGAACTATGGCTACACCTTC; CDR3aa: CASSSGQNYGYTF
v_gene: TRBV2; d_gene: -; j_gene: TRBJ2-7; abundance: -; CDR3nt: TGTGCCAGCAGTGACCGGGATATCCCCTACGAGCAGTACTTC; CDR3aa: CASSDRDIPYEQYF
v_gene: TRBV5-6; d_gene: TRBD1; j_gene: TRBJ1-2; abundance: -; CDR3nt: TGTGCCAGCAGATCCGACAGGGGTAGCTATGGCTACACCTTC; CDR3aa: CASRSDRGSYGYTF
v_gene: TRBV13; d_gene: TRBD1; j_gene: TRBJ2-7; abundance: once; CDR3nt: TGTGCCAGCAGCTCCTCAACGGGAGCCGGGACAGGGAGGCACGAGCAGTACTTC; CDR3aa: CASSSSTGAGTGRHEQYF
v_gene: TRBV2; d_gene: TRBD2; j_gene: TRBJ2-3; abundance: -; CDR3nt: TGTGCCAGCAGTGTGTTAGCGGGGGTGGGCACAGATACGCAGTATTTT; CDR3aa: CASSVLAGVGTDTQYF
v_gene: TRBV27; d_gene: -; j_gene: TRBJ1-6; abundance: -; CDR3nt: TGTGCCAGCAGTTTCAGCTCCTATAATTCACCCCTCCACTTT; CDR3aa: CASSFSSYNSPLHF
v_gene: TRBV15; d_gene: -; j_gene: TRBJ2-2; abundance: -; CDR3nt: TGTGCCACCAGCAGAGTATTCCTTGCCGGGGAGCTGTTTTTT; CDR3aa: CATSRVFLAGELFF
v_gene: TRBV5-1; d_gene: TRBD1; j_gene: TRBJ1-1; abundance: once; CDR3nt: TGCGCCAGCAGGGATGGACAGGGGTTCACTGAAGCTTTCTTT; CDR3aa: CASRDGQGFTEAFF
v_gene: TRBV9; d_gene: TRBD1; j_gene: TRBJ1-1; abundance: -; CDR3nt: TGTGCCAGCAGCCAGGGACAGGGGGCCCTCACTGAAGCTTTCTTT; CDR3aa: CASSQGQGALTEAFF
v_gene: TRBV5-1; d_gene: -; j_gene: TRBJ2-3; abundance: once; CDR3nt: TGCGCCAGCTCTGAACAGGGCACAGATACGCAGTATTTT; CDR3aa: CASSEQGTDTQYF
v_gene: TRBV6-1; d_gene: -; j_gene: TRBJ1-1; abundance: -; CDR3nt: TGTGCCAGCAGTGAAGCTGGCGCGGGGACTGAAGCTTTCTTT; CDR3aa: CASSEAGAGTEAFF
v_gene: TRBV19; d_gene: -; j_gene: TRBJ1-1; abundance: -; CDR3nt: TGTGCCAGTCAGAGACAGCCACAGAACACTGAAGCTTTCTTT; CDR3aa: CASQRQPQNTEAFF
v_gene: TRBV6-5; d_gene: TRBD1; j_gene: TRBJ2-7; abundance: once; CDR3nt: TGTGCCAGCAGTTACAGTTCAGGGGGCCAGCGGTACGAGCAGTACTTC; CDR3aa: CASSYSSGGQRYEQYF
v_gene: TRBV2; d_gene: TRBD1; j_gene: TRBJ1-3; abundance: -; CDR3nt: TGTGCCAGCAGTGAGGTCAACAGGGGCTCTGGAAACACCATATATTTT; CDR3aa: CASSEVNRGSGNTIYF
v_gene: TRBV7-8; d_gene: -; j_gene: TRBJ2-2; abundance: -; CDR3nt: TGTGCCAGCAGCCCCTACACCGGGGAGCTGTTTTTT; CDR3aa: CASSPYTGELFF
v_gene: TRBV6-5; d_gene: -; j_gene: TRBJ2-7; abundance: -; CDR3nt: TGTGCCAGCAGTCGGGCAGGGGACCAGTACTTC; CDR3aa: CASSRAGDQYF
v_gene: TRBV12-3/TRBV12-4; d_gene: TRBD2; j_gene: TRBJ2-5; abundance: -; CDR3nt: TGTGCCAGCACTCGGGGGGGGGAGACCCAGTACTTC; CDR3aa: CASTRGGETQYF